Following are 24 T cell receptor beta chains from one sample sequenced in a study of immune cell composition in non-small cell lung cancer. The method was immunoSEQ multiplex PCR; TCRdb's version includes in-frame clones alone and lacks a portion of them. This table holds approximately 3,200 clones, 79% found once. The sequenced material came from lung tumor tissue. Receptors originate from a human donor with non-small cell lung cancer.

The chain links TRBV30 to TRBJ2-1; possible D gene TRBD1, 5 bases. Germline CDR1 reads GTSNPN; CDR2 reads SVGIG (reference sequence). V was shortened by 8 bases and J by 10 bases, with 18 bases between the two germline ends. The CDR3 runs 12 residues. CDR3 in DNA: TGTGCCGGGCGGCGGCTTGCAGGGGAGCAGTTCTTC. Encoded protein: CAGRRLAGEQFF.

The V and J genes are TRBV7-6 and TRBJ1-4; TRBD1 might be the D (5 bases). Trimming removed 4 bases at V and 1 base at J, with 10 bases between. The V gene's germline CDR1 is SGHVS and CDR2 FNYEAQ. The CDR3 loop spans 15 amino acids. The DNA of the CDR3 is TGTGCCAGCAGCTCGAACCAGGGAACTAATGAAAAACTGTTTTTT. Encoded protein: CASSSNQGTNEKLFF.

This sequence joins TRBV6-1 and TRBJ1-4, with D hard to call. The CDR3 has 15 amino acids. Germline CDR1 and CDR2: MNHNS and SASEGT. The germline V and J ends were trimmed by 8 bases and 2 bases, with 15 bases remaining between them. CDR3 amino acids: CASQTLKETNEKLFF. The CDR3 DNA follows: TGTGCCAGCCAGACGTTGAAGGAGACTAATGAAAAACTGTTTTTT.

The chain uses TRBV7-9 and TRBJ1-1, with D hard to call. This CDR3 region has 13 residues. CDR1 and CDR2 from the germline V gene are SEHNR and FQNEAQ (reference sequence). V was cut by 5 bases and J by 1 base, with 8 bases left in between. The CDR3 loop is CASSLSWNTEAFF. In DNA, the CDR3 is TGTGCCAGCAGCCTAAGTTGGAACACTGAAGCTTTCTTT.

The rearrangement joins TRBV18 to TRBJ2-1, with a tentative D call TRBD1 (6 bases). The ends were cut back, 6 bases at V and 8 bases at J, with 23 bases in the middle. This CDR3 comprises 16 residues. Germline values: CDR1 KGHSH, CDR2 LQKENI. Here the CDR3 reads CASSQGGLGARDEQFF. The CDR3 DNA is TGTGCCAGCTCCCAAGGGGGTCTCGGGGCCAGGGATGAGCAGTTCTTC. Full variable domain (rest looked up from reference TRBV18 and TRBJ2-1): NAGVMQNPRHLVRRRGQEARLRCSPMKGHSHVYWYRQLPEEGLKFMVYLQKENIIDESGMPKERFSAEFPKEGPSILRIQQVVRGDSAAYFCASSQGGLGARDEQFFGPGTRLTVL.

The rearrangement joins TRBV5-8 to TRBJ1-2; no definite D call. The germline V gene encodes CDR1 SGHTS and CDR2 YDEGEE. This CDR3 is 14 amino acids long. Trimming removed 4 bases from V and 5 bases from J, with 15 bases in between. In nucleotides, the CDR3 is TGTGCCAGCAGCAACATGGCGGTTCGATATGGCTACACCTTC. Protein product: CASSNMAVRYGYTF.

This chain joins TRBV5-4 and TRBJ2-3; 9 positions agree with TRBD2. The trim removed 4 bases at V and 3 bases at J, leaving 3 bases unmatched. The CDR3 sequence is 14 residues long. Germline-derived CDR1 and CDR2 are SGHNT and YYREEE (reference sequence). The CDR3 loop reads CASSLSGGTDTQYF. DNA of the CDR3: TGTGCCAGCAGCCTTAGCGGGGGAACAGATACGCAGTATTTT.

CDR3 residues: CASTKGGQKETQYF. The CDR3 nucleotides read TGTGCCAGCACGAAGGGGGGGCAGAAAGAGACCCAGTACTTC. This sequence joins TRBV2 and TRBJ2-5; D possibly corresponds to TRBD2 (7 bases). The germline gives CDR1 SNHLY, CDR2 FYNNEI. V lost 7 bases to trimming and J lost 3 bases, with 15 bases between them. The length of the CDR3 is 14 residues.

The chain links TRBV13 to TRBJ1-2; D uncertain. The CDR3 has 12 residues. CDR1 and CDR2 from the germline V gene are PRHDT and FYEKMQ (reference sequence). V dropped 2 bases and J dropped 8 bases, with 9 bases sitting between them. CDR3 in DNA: TGTGCCAGCAGCTTATGGGCTCGGGGCTACACCTTC. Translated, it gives CASSLWARGYTF.

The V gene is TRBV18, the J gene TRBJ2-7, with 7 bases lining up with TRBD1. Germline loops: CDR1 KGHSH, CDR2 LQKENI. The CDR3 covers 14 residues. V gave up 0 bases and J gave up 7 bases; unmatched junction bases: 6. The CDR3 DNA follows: TGTGCCAGCTCACCACCGTTCCAGGGGGTGGAGCAGTACTTC. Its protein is CASSPPFQGVEQYF.

The CDR3 spells CASSQDSGDTQYF. CDR3 sequence (DNA): TGTGCCAGCAGCCAGGACAGTGGAGATACGCAGTATTTT. The chain employs TRBV5-4 and TRBJ2-3; perhaps TRBD1 as D (6 bases). The CDR3 runs 13 residues. The V end was cut by 4 bases, the J end by 5 bases, with 11 bases between. Germline V gene lookup returns CDR1 SGHNT and CDR2 YYREEE (reference sequence).

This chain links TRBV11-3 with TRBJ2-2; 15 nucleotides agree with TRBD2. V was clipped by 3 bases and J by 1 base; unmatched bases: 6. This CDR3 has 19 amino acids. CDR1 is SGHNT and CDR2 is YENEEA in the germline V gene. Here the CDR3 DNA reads TGTGCCAGCAGCTTGTGGACTAGCGGGGGGGCCAGGAACACCGGGGAGCTGTTTTTT. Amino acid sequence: CASSLWTSGGARNTGELFF.

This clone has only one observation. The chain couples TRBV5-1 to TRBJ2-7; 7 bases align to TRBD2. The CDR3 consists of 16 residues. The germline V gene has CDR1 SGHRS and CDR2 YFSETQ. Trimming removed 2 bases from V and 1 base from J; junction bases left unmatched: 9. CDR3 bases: TGCGCCAGCAGCTTACACGGGGAGGGAGGATCCTACGAGCAGTACTTC. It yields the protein CASSLHGEGGSYEQYF.

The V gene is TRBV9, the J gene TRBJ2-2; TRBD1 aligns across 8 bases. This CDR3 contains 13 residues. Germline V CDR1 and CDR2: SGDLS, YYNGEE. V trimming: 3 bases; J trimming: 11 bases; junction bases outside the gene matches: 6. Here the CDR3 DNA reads TGTGCCAGCAGCGCAGTAGGACAGGGCGAGCTGTTTTTT. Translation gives CASSAVGQGELFF. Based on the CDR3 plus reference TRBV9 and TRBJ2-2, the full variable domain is DSGVTQTPKHLITATGQRVTLRCSPRSGDLSVYWYQQSLDQGLQFLIQYYNGEERAKGNILERFSAQQFPDLHSELNLSSLELGDSALYFCASSAVGQGELFFGEGSRLTVL.

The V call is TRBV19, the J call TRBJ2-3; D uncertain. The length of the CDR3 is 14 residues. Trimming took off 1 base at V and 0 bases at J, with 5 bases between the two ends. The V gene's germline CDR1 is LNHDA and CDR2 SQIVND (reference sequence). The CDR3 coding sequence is TGTGCCAGTAGTATAGGAGGCAGCACAGATACGCAGTATTTT. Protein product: CASSIGGSTDTQYF.

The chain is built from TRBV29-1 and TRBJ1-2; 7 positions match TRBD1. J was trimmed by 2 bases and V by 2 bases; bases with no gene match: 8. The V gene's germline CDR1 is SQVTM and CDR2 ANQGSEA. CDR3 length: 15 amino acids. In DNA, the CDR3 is TGCAGCGTTGAACCCCCCGGACAGGCGAACTATGGCTACACCTTC. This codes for CSVEPPGQANYGYTF.

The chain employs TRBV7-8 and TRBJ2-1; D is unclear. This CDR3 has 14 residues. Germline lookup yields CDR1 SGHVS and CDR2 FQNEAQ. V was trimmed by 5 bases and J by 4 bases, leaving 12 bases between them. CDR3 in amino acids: CASSANGGYNEQFF. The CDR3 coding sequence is TGTGCCAGCAGCGCAAACGGCGGATACAATGAGCAGTTCTTC.

CDR3 coding DNA: TGTGCCAGCACCCAGGGGTTTAACACTGAAGCTTTCTTT. Its translation: CASTQGFNTEAFF. V is TRBV5-6 and J is TRBJ1-1; TRBD1 might be the D (6 bases). CDR3 length: 13 amino acids. Germline loops: CDR1 SGHDT, CDR2 YYEEEE. Trimming took off 6 bases at V and 2 bases at J, with 11 bases between the two ends.

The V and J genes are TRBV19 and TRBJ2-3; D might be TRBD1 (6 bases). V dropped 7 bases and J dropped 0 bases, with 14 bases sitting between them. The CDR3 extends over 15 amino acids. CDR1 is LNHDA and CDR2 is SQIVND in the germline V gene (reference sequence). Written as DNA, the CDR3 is TGTGCCAGTAAATTCGGGACATCCAGCACAGATACGCAGTATTTT. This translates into CASKFGTSSTDTQYF.

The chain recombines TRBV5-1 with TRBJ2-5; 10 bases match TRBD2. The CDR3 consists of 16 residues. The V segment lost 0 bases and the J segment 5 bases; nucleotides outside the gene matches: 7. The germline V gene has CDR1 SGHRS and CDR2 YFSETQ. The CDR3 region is CASSLASSGGGETQYF. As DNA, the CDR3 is TGCGCCAGCAGCTTGGCCTCTAGCGGGGGAGGGGAGACCCAGTACTTC.

Here the CDR3 reads CASSLVQGSYEQYF. The CDR3, as DNA: TGTGCCAGCAGCTTAGTCCAGGGGAGCTACGAGCAGTACTTC. The chain recombines TRBV7-2 with TRBJ2-7; weak D call: TRBD1 (6 bases). Trimming shortened V by 1 base and J by 3 bases, and 10 bases separated the two germline ends. The germline V gene has CDR1 SGHTA and CDR2 FQGNSA. This CDR3 spans 14 amino acids.

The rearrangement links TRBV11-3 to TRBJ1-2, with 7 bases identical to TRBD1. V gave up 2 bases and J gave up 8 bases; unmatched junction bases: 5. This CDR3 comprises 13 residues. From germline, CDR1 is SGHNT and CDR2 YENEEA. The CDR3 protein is CASSLSRGDGYTF. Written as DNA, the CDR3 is TGTGCCAGCAGCTTAAGCAGGGGGGACGGCTACACCTTC. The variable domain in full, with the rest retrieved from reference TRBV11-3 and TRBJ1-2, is EAGVVQSPRYKIIEKKQPVAFWCNPISGHNTLYWYLQNLGQGPELLIRYENEEAVDDSQLPKDRFSAERLKGVDSTLKIQPAELGDSAVYLCASSLSRGDGYTFGSGTRLTVV.

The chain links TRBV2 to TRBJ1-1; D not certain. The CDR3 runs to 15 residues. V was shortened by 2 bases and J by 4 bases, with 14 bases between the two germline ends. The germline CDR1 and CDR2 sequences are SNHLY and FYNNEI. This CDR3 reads CASSEPGVRGTEAFF. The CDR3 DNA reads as TGTGCCAGCAGTGAACCCGGCGTGCGAGGCACTGAAGCTTTCTTT.

The chain's CDR3 is CASTQRQLKNQPQHF. CDR3 coding DNA: TGTGCCAGCACCCAGAGACAGCTTAAGAATCAGCCCCAGCATTTT. The chain joins TRBV28 to TRBJ1-5; tentative D call: TRBD1 (5 bases). CDR3 length: 15 amino acids. Trimming cost V 7 bases and J 4 bases, with 17 bases left between them. Germline V gene lookup returns CDR1 MDHEN and CDR2 SYDVKM.